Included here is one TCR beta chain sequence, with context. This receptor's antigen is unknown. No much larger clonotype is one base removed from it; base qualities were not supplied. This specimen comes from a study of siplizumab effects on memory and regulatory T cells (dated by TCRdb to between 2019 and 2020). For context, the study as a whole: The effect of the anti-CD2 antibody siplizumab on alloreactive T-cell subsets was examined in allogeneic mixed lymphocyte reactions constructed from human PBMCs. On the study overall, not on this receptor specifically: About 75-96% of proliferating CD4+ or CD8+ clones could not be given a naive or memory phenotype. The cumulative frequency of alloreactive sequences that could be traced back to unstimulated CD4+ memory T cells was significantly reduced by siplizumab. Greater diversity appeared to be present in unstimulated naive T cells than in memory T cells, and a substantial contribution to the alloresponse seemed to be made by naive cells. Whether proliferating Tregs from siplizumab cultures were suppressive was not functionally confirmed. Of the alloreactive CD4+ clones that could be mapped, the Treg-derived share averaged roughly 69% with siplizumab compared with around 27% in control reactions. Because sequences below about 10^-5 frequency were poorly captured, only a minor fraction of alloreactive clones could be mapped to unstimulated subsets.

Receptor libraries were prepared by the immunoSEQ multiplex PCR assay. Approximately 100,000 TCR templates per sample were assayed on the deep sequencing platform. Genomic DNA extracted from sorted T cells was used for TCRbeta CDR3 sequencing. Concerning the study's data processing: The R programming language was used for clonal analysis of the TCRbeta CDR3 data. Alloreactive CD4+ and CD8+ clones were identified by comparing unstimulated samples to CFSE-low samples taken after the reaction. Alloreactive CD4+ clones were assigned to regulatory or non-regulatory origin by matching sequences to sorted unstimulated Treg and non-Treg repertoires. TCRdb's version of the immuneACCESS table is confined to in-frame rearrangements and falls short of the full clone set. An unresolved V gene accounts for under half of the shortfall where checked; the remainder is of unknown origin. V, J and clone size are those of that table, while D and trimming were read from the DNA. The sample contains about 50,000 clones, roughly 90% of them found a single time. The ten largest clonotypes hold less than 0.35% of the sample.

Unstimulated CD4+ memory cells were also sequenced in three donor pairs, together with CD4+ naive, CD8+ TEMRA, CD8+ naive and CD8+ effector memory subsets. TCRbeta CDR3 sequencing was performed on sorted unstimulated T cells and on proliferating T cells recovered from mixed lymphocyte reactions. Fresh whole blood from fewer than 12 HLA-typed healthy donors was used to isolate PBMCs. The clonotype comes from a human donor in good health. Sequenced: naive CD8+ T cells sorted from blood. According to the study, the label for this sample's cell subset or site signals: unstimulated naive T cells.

The base sequence is TGTGCCAGCAGCTACCGGGACGGACACAATGAGCAGTTCTTC. Its translation is CASSYRDGHNEQFF. Recombination joined TRBV5-6 with TRBJ2-1; the D segment is perhaps TRBD1 or TRBD2, each sharing 5 matched bases. CDR1 and CDR2 are drawn from the germline V gene: SGHDT, YYEEEE. V is pared back by 3 bases and J by 5 bases, with 12 bases lying between the germline termini. Inclusive of the bounding cysteine and phenylalanine, the CDR3 is 14 residues long. The sequence is cut down to CDR3 DNA, 42 bases in frame from base 1.